A single sample is the source of the 15 T cell receptor beta chains below, sequenced in a study of Ad26.COV2.S vaccination and SARS-CoV-2 variants. Regarding treatment: roughly 19 received Ad26.COV2.S at low or high dose, single or two shots; roughly 5 received placebo; per-sample allocation not given. Repertoires come from day 63 after the first vaccine or placebo injection. Here immunoSEQ multiplex PCR was the method, and the copy in TCRdb shows in-frame clones only, minus some. Here the sample spans about 480,000 clones, roughly 89% being singletons. The sequencing here drew on peripheral blood, taken in a trial of Ad26.COV2.S vaccine versus placebo. All receptors come from a person between 18 and 60 years old who received the Ad26.COV2.S COVID-19 vaccine or a placebo.

The gene calls are TRBV10-3 and TRBJ2-2; no reliable D call. There are 12 residues in the CDR3. V was shortened by 10 bases and J by 2 bases, with 8 bases between the two germline ends. CDR1 and CDR2 (germline): ENHRY, SYGVKD. The CDR3: CATRSNTGELFF. For the CDR3, the DNA is TGTGCCACCCGGTCTAACACCGGGGAGCTGTTTTTT.

The V call is TRBV7-2, the J call TRBJ1-5, with D possibly TRBD1 on 6 matching bases. Germline V gives CDR1 SGHTA, CDR2 FQGNSA. Trimming pared 0 bases from V and 0 bases from J, leaving 9 bases between. This CDR3 contains 16 residues. CDR3 region: CASSLAGASSNQPQHF. CDR3 in DNA: TGTGCCAGCAGCTTAGCGGGGGCTTCTAGCAATCAGCCCCAGCATTTT.

The chain joins TRBV7-3 to TRBJ2-2, with D uncertain. This CDR3 has 16 residues. V lost 0 bases and J 2 bases, leaving 10 bases between the germline ends. Germline V gives CDR1 SGHTA, CDR2 FQGTGA. CDR3 residues: CASSLTATTNTGELFF. In DNA form, the CDR3 reads TGTGCCAGCAGCTTAACGGCTACCACCAACACCGGGGAGCTGTTTTTT.

The chain is built from TRBV5-1 and TRBJ2-5; D gene uncertain. The CDR3 runs to 14 residues. V dropped 4 bases and J dropped 1 base, with 11 bases sitting between them. Germline V CDR1 and CDR2: SGHRS, YFSETQ. CDR3 nucleotides: TGCGCCAGCAGCCTGGCGGCTTCCCAAGAGACCCAGTACTTC. The encoded protein is CASSLAASQETQYF.

This rearrangement joins TRBV19 to TRBJ1-5; 7 bases match TRBD1. The CDR3 contains 15 residues. From germline, CDR1 is LNHDA and CDR2 SQIVND (reference sequence). With 6 bases clipped from V and 1 base from J, the junction kept 6 bases outside the gene matches. The CDR3 DNA follows: TGTGCCAGTAGCGGGGGACAGTCCAGCAATCAGCCCCAGCATTTT. Protein product: CASSGGQSSNQPQHF.

The chain joins TRBV6-1 to TRBJ2-3; D is undetermined. Germline lookup yields CDR1 MNHNS and CDR2 SASEGT. Between the trimmed V and J ends, which lost 3 bases and 0 bases, there was a span of 22 bases. The CDR3 extends over 19 amino acids. CDR3: CASSDPVHGRRSSTDTQYF. CDR3 nucleotides: TGTGCCAGCAGTGACCCAGTACACGGGCGCAGGAGTAGCACAGATACGCAGTATTTT.

The gene calls are TRBV7-9 and TRBJ1-1, with unresolved D. Trimming took off 2 bases at V and 7 bases at J, with 11 bases between the two ends. Looked up from germline, CDR1 is SEHNR and CDR2 is FQNEAQ (reference sequence). This CDR3 comprises 13 residues. CDR3 nucleotides: TGTGCCAGCAGCTTATTTGTGGGCGGTGAAGCTTTCTTT. Its protein product is CASSLFVGGEAFF.

The V call is TRBV5-1, the J call TRBJ2-2, with TRBD1 identical over 9 bases. V was pared by 6 bases and J by 5 bases, with 8 bases of the junction left unmatched. Per the germline V gene, CDR1 is SGHRS and CDR2 is YFSETQ. The CDR3 is 15 amino acids. In nucleotides, the CDR3 is TGCGCCAGCACCCCCAGCGGGACAGGGACCGGGGAGCTGTTTTTT. The encoded protein is CASTPSGTGTGELFF.

This chain joins TRBV9 and TRBJ2-1, with a tentative D call TRBD1 (5 bases). Germline V gene lookup returns CDR1 SGDLS and CDR2 YYNGEE. CDR3 length: 15 amino acids. The V end was cut by 2 bases, the J end by 0 bases, with 9 bases between. The CDR3 coding sequence is TGTGCCAGCAGCGTTGGGGCTCGCTCCTACAATGAGCAGTTCTTC. This translates into CASSVGARSYNEQFF.

This clone has just a few counts. This chain links TRBV5-4 with TRBJ2-5; unclear D gene. V lost 6 bases and J lost 2, with 17 bases in between. Germline V lookup: CDR1 SGHNT, CDR2 YYREEE (reference sequence). The length of the CDR3 is 15 residues. CDR3 in DNA: TGTGCCAGCACCCGGGCCCCTGAAAGGCAAGAGACCCAGTACTTC. Translation: CASTRAPERQETQYF.

Here the CDR3 reads CALGSGGIFTGELFF. The CDR3 DNA follows: TGTGCCCTAGGGTCCGGAGGGATATTCACCGGGGAGCTGTTTTTT. The V and J genes are TRBV5-4 and TRBJ2-2, with D perhaps TRBD2 (6 bases). Between the trimmed V and J ends, which lost 10 bases and 4 bases, there was a span of 20 bases. Germline values: CDR1 SGHNT, CDR2 YYREEE (reference sequence). The CDR3 is 15 amino acids.

J is TRBJ2-2 and V is TRBV15; 8 bases align to TRBD2. V shed 7 bases and J 12 bases; nucleotides not matched to a gene: 22. Germline V gene data show CDR1 as LNHNV and CDR2 as YYDKDF (reference sequence). This CDR3 has 17 residues. The CDR3 nucleotides read TGTGCCACCACCCGTGCGGGACTAGGGGAGACCGGCATCAAGCTGTTTTTT. Protein: CATTRAGLGETGIKLFF. Looking up the rest from reference TRBV15 and TRBJ2-2 gives the full variable domain: DAMVIQNPRYQVTQFGKPVTLSCSQTLNHNVMYWYQQKSSQAPKLLFHYYDKDFNNEADTPDNFQSRRPNTSFCFLDIRSPGLGDTAMYLCATTRAGLGETGIKLFFGEGSRLTVL.

This rearrangement joins TRBV4-3 to TRBJ2-1; D not resolved. The germline CDR1 and CDR2 sequences are LGHNA and YSLEER. The CDR3 consists of 14 residues. The ends were cut back, 6 bases at V and 1 base at J, with 10 bases in the middle. CDR3 sequence (DNA): TGCGCCAGCAGTTCTCGAATGTCCTACAATGAGCAGTTCTTC. Its protein is CASSSRMSYNEQFF.

The chain joins TRBV19 to TRBJ1-2; no clear D. The CDR3 extends over 11 amino acids. The ends were cut back, 8 bases at V and 4 bases at J, with 8 bases in the middle. CDR1 LNHDA and CDR2 SQIVND come from the germline V gene (reference sequence). Here the CDR3 DNA reads TGTGCCAGTGGGTTCAGCTATGGCTACACCTTC. Protein product: CASGFSYGYTF. The full variable domain, completed using reference TRBV19 and TRBJ1-2, is DGGITQSPKYLFRKEGQNVTLSCEQNLNHDAMYWYRQDPGQGLRLIYYSQIVNDFQKGDIAEGYSVSREKKESFPLTVTSAQKNPTAFYLCASGFSYGYTFGSGTRLTVV.

The chain employs TRBV7-9 and TRBJ2-2; either TRBD1 or TRBD2 may supply D (5 bases each). This CDR3 has 14 amino acids. V lost 4 bases, J lost 2 bases, and 8 bases lay in between. Germline CDR1 is SEHNR and CDR2 is FQNEAQ (reference sequence). CDR3 sequence: CASSSGRNTGELFF. Here the CDR3 DNA reads TGTGCCAGCAGCTCAGGGAGAAACACCGGGGAGCTGTTTTTT.